This paragraph covers one TCR beta chain sequence. Its antigen remains unidentified. The data were taken from a study of shared clonotypes between healthy human individuals. About the research overall: Three plates each covered CD4 naive and memory; CD8 naive two, CD8 memory one. Whole-study results and caveats: Clonotypes which were not shared had lower generation probabilities than clonotypes that all four donors shared.

Only in-frame clones appear in the TCRdb table, and some are missing; sequencing was by immunoSEQ multiplex PCR. This sample yields over 2 million clones, of which about nine tenths are seen a single time; 0.3% to 0.4% belongs to the top ten. The CDR3 is 18 residues long. Trimming removed 1 base at V and 6 bases at J, with 22 bases between. Looked up from germline, CDR1 is MGHRA and CDR2 is YSYEKL. Sequenced input: naive CD4+ T cells from PBMCs. Subset defined: CD45RA+ positively selected. The chain has TRBV4-1 and TRBJ1-5; tentatively, D is TRBD1 (5 bases). This receptor was identified in a man younger than 35 in good health. Some clones in this sample may be carry-over from other donors' samples. DNA for the CDR3: TGCGCCAGCAGCCAAGGGGTTGGCACAGGTGGAATTTTTCAGCCCCAGCATTTT. It translates to CASSQGVGTGGIFQPQHF.